Following are 11 T cell receptor beta chains from one sample sequenced in a study of blood T cell repertoires in COVID-19. Generated by immunoSEQ multiplex PCR, the TCRdb table keeps only in-frame clones and is missing some. The table records tens of thousands of clones, roughly four fifths of them present only once. The sample was peripheral blood. Receptors originate from a man aged 45 to 65 with acute or convalescent COVID-19.

The chain joins TRBV28 to TRBJ1-5; D is possibly TRBD1 (6 bases). V lost 5 bases, J lost 0 bases, and 11 bases lay in between. The CDR3 extends over 15 amino acids. Germline V gene lookup returns CDR1 MDHEN and CDR2 SYDVKM. The CDR3 here is CASSLARGSNQPQHF. In DNA form, the CDR3 reads TGTGCCAGCAGTCTAGCCAGGGGTAGCAATCAGCCCCAGCATTTT.

The rearrangement joins TRBV5-1 to TRBJ2-7, with 10 bases lining up with TRBD2. The CDR3 is 16 residues long. Losses at the gene ends were 0 bases for V and 1 base for J; bases not matched to a gene: 4. The germline V gene encodes CDR1 SGHRS and CDR2 YFSETQ. This CDR3 is CASSLGRTSGSYEQYF. The CDR3 coding sequence is TGCGCCAGCAGCTTGGGACGGACTAGCGGATCCTACGAGCAGTACTTC.

The chain has TRBV12-5 and TRBJ1-4; TRBD1 aligns across 9 bases. After removal of 3 bases from V and 10 bases from J, the junction contained 6 bases not matched to a gene. Germline-derived CDR1 and CDR2 are LGHNT and FRNRAP. The CDR3 is made up of 14 amino acids. In nucleotides, the CDR3 is TGTGCTAGTGGTTTCAGGGACAGGGAGGTAAAACTGTTTTTT. It codes for CASGFRDREVKLFF.

CDR3 sequence reads: CASSYEGGGRGNIQYF. The CDR3 DNA follows: TGTGCCAGCAGTTACGAGGGGGGGGGCCGAGGAAACATTCAGTACTTC. This rearrangement joins TRBV6-2 or TRBV6-3 to TRBJ2-4; tentative D call: TRBD2 (7 bases). The CDR3 is made up of 16 amino acids. Germline lookup yields CDR1 MNHEY and CDR2 SVGEGT. V dropped 2 bases and J dropped 6 bases, with 17 bases sitting between them.

V usage is TRBV6-5 and J usage is TRBJ1-1; TRBD1 matches 9 bases. V was pared by 0 bases and J by 5 bases, with 4 bases of the junction left unmatched. The V gene's germline CDR1 is MNHEY and CDR2 SVGAGI. This CDR3 contains 15 residues. The CDR3 DNA is TGTGCCAGCAGTTACTCCGGGACAGGGAGGACTGAAGCTTTCTTT. This translates into CASSYSGTGRTEAFF.

This rearrangement joins TRBV6-5 to TRBJ1-2, with 7 positions matching TRBD1. Germline CDR1 MNHEY, CDR2 SVGAGI. The CDR3 runs 15 residues. J gave up 7 bases and V 0 bases, and 8 bases lay outside the gene matches. The CDR3, as DNA: TGTGCCAGCAGTTACTCGCCAGGGGGATACACTGGCTACACCTTC. It translates to CASSYSPGGYTGYTF.

V and J are TRBV6-1 and TRBJ2-7, with 8 nucleotides matching TRBD1. V trimming: 1 base; J trimming: 2 bases; junction bases outside the gene matches: 4. Looked up from germline, CDR1 is MNHNS and CDR2 is SASEGT. The CDR3 consists of 15 residues. Here the CDR3 reads CASSEEQGGPYEQYF. The CDR3 nucleotides are TGTGCCAGCAGTGAAGAACAGGGGGGACCCTACGAGCAGTACTTC.

This clone was observed once. The chain combines TRBV3-1 (or the pseudogene TRBV3-2) with TRBJ2-1, with TRBD2 matching 11 bases. Germline CDR1 and CDR2: LGHDT and YNNKEL (reference sequence). J was trimmed by 8 bases and V by 0 bases; bases with no gene match: 12. The CDR3 covers 18 residues. In DNA form, the CDR3 reads TGTGCCAGCAGCCAAGATAGGGGTAGCGGGAGGGCCATGTATGAGCAGTTCTTC. Translation: CASSQDRGSGRAMYEQFF.

The chain recombines TRBV11-2 with TRBJ2-2; a weak D match, TRBD2 (6 bases). The germline V gene has CDR1 SGHAT and CDR2 FQNNGV. This CDR3 has 15 amino acids. The V end was cut by 0 bases, the J end by 2 bases, with 7 bases between. This CDR3 reads CASSLEGGNTGELFF. The CDR3 DNA is TGTGCCAGCAGCTTAGAGGGGGGTAACACCGGGGAGCTGTTTTTT.

V usage is TRBV5-5 and J usage is TRBJ1-4; no clear D. Trimming left V 1 base short and J 5 bases short, with 15 bases between. The CDR3 consists of 16 residues. Germline values: CDR1 SGHKS, CDR2 YYEKEE (reference sequence). The CDR3 here is CASSLNSPVENEKLFF. The CDR3 DNA is TGTGCCAGCAGCTTGAATTCTCCGGTAGAAAATGAAAAACTGTTTTTT.

The chain recombines TRBV28 with TRBJ1-2; the D gene is possibly TRBD1 (5 bases). The CDR3 totals 13 residues. Germline V gene lookup returns CDR1 MDHEN and CDR2 SYDVKM. Trimming cost V 2 bases and J 7 bases, with 11 bases left between them. CDR3 protein: CASSLRSGVGYTF. DNA for the CDR3: TGTGCCAGCAGTTTAAGGTCGGGGGTTGGCTACACCTTC.